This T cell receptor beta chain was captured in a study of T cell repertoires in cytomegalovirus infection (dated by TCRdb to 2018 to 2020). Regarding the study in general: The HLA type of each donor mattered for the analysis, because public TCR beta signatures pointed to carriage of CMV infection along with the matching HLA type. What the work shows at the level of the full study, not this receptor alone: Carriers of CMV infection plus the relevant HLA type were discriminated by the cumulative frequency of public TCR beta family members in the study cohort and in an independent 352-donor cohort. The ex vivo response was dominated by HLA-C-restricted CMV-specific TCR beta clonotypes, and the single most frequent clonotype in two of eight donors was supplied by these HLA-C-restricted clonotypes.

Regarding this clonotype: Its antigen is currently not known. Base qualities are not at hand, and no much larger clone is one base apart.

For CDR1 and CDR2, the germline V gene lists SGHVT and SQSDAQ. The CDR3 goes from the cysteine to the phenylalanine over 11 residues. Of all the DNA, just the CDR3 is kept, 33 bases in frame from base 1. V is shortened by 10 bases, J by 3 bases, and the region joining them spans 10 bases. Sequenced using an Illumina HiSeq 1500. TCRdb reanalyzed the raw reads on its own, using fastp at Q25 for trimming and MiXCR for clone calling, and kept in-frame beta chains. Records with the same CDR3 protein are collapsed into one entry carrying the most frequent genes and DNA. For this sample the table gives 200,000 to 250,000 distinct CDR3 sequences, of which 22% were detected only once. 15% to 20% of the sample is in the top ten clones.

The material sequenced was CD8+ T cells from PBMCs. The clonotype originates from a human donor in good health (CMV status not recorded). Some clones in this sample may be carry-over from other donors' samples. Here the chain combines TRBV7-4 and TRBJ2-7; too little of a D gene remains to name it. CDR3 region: CAIQDLYEQYF. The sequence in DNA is TGTGCCATCCAAGACCTCTACGAGCAGTACTTC.